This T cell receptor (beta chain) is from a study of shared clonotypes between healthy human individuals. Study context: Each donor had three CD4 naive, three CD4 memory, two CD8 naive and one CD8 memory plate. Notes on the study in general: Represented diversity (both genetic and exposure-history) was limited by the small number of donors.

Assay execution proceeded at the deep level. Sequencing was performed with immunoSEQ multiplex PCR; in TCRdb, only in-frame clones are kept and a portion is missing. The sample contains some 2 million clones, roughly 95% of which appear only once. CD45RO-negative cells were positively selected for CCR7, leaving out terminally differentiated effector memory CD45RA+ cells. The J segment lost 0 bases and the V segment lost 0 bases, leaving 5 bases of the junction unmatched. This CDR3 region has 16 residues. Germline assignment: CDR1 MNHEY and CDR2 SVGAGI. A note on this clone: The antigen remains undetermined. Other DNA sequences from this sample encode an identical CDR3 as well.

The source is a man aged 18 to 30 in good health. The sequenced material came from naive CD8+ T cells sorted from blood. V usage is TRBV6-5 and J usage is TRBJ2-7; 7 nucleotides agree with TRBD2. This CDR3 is CASSYSSGHRSYEQYF. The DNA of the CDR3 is TGTGCCAGCAGTTACTCTAGCGGGCATCGCTCCTACGAGCAGTACTTC.